One and the same sample provided the 31 T cell receptor beta chains below, sequenced in a study of blood T cell repertoires in COVID-19. The method was immunoSEQ multiplex PCR; TCRdb's version includes in-frame clones alone and lacks a portion of them. Of 150,000 to 200,000 clones detected, around 80% appear once; the ten largest clones hold 8% to 9.5%. The sample consisted of peripheral blood. These receptors originate from a woman aged 70-85 years with acute or convalescent COVID-19.

This chain uses TRBV28 with TRBJ1-1; 9 bases line up with TRBD1. V shed 3 bases, J shed 6 bases, and the junction held 11 bases outside the gene matches. Germline V lookup: CDR1 MDHEN, CDR2 SYDVKM. The CDR3 has 16 residues. CDR3 DNA: TGTGCCAGCAGTTTCCTGCCGGGACAGGGCCCCGCTGAAGCTTTCTTT. Protein sequence: CASSFLPGQGPAEAFF.

This clone was recorded only once. V gene TRBV6-5 combines with J gene TRBJ1-1; TRBD1 matches at 8 bases. With V trimmed by 5 bases and J by 5 bases, 7 bases remained unmatched. The CDR3 runs 14 residues. Germline CDR1 MNHEY, CDR2 SVGAGI. The CDR3: CASSMTGALTEAFF. CDR3 DNA sequence: TGTGCCAGCAGTATGACAGGGGCTTTAACTGAAGCTTTCTTT.

This chain uses TRBV30 with TRBJ2-2; 11 bases match TRBD2. CDR3 size: 14 residues. Germline trimming cut 0 bases from V and 6 bases from J; bases unmatched to any gene: 0. The germline CDR1 and CDR2 sequences are GTSNPN and SVGIG (reference sequence). CDR3 nucleotides: TGTGCCTGGAGTGTACTAGCGGGGGCCGGGGAGCTGTTTTTT. Its protein product is CAWSVLAGAGELFF. The variable domain in full, with the rest retrieved from reference TRBV30 and TRBJ2-2, is SQTIHQWPATLVQPVGSPLSLECTVEGTSNPNLYWYRQAAGRGLQLLFYSVGIGQISSEVPQNLSASRPQDRQFILSSKKLLLSDSGFYLCAWSVLAGAGELFFGEGSRLTVL.

CDR3 protein: CASSPTRGGVFIIGEQFF. CDR3 DNA sequence: TGTGCCAGCAGCCCCACACGAGGGGGCGTTTTTATCATCGGTGAGCAGTTCTTC. The V and J genes are TRBV7-9 and TRBJ2-1; 7 positions match TRBD1. Germline-derived CDR1 and CDR2 are SEHNR and FQNEAQ (reference sequence). The CDR3 loop spans 18 amino acids. J was trimmed by 9 bases and V by 5 bases; bases with no gene match: 22.

As DNA, the CDR3 is TGTGCCAGCAGTTTGACAGTAACTCCAAACCCCTATGGCTACACCTTC. Residues: CASSLTVTPNPYGYTF. The chain links TRBV6-5 to TRBJ1-2; a possible D gene is TRBD1 (5 bases). CDR1 is MNHEY, CDR2 SVGAGI, per germline. This CDR3 region has 16 residues. V dropped 4 bases and J dropped 4 bases, with 19 bases sitting between them.

This chain joins TRBV21-1 and TRBJ1-4; no DNA check was done on the table's D call, TRBD1. TRBV21-1 is listed as a pseudogene. The CDR3 covers 13 residues. The CDR3 DNA reads as TGTGCCAGCAGCCCCAGGGAAGTGGAAAAACTGTTTTTT. The encoded protein is CASSPREVEKLFF.

The rearrangement joins TRBV27 to TRBJ2-3; 11 nucleotides align to TRBD2. The germline gives CDR1 MNHEY, CDR2 SMNVEV (reference sequence). Trimming took 2 bases from V and 4 from J; bases not matched to a gene: 2. CDR3 length equals 15 residues. CDR3 DNA sequence: TGTGCCAGCAGTTTAGAGGGACTAGCGGCAGATACGCAGTATTTT. Protein: CASSLEGLAADTQYF.

This clone has only one observation. This chain links TRBV3-1 (or the pseudogene TRBV3-2) with TRBJ1-6, with D possibly matching TRBD1 (6 bases). Trimming took 1 base from V and 0 from J, leaving 19 bases between them. This CDR3 has 20 amino acids. Germline CDR1 LGHDT, CDR2 YNNKEL (reference sequence). CDR3 in amino acids: CASSQAVVRLDSSYNSPLHF. CDR3 DNA sequence: TGTGCCAGCAGCCAAGCCGTCGTCAGGTTGGACAGCTCCTATAATTCACCCCTCCACTTT.

J is TRBJ2-7 and V is TRBV5-4; 7 bases are shared with TRBD1. V lost 0 bases to trimming and J lost 5 bases; unmatched junction nucleotides: 2. The CDR3 sequence is 13 residues long. Germline CDR1 reads SGHNT; CDR2 reads YYREEE (reference sequence). The CDR3 here is CASSLGQGNEQYF. The CDR3 nucleotides are TGTGCCAGCAGCTTGGGACAGGGCAACGAGCAGTACTTC.

The gene calls are TRBV12-3 or TRBV12-4 and TRBJ1-3, with 8 bases fitting TRBD1. After removal of 6 bases from V and 8 bases from J, the junction contained 6 bases not matched to a gene. This CDR3 is 13 amino acids long. The CDR3 DNA reads as TGTGCCAGCAGAGACAGGGGCCGAGACACCATATATTTT. Translating gives CASRDRGRDTIYF.

As concerns this clone: It may be a read error: a sequence one base away is much more abundant. V and J are TRBV11-3 and TRBJ1-1; possibly TRBD1 for D (5 bases). The germline gives CDR1 SGHNT, CDR2 YENEEA. The ends were cut back, 3 bases at V and 1 base at J, with 6 bases in the middle. This CDR3 region has 13 residues. The CDR3 spells CASSFGGNTEAFF. CDR3 nucleotide sequence: TGTGCCAGCAGCTTCGGGGGGAACACTGAAGCTTTCTTT.

V is TRBV11-1 and J is TRBJ2-1; D is unclear. V gave up 3 bases and J gave up 5 bases, with 11 bases separating them. Germline CDR1 and CDR2: SGHAT and FQDESV (reference sequence). The CDR3 consists of 14 residues. The CDR3 spells CASSFGPGDNEQFF. CDR3 coding DNA: TGTGCCAGCAGCTTTGGTCCAGGTGACAATGAGCAGTTCTTC.

J is TRBJ1-1 and V is TRBV19, with D possibly TRBD1 on 6 matching bases. Trimming pared 4 bases from V and 1 base from J, leaving 7 bases between. Germline V gene data show CDR1 as LNHDA and CDR2 as SQIVND (reference sequence). This CDR3 has 13 amino acids. The DNA for the CDR3 is TGTGCCAGTAGTACGACAGGGAACACTGAAGCTTTCTTT. This encodes CASSTTGNTEAFF.

Remarks on this clone: This sample includes further DNA sequences coding for the same CDR3. This rearrangement joins TRBV7-2 to TRBJ2-5; 7 positions agree with TRBD2. The CDR3 covers 14 residues. V was pared by 3 bases and J by 5 bases, with 6 bases of the junction left unmatched. Per the germline V gene, CDR1 is SGHTA and CDR2 is FQGNSA. The CDR3 region is CASSLSGRRETQYF. The CDR3 DNA sequence: TGTGCCAGCAGCTTGTCCGGGAGGCGGGAGACCCAGTACTTC.

The gene calls are TRBV6-5 and TRBJ1-2, with 9 nucleotides matching TRBD1. Germline V gene sequence: CDR1 MNHEY, CDR2 SVGAGI. This CDR3 contains 15 residues. Trimming removed 5 bases from V and 8 bases from J; junction bases left unmatched: 12. The CDR3 loop is CASSHPTGGAEGYTF. The CDR3 DNA is TGTGCCAGCAGTCACCCCACAGGGGGCGCGGAAGGCTACACCTTC.

This sequence joins TRBV5-6 and TRBJ1-2, with 7 bases that match TRBD1. The CDR3 contains 14 residues. Germline V gives CDR1 SGHDT, CDR2 YYEEEE. V lost 2 bases, J lost 2 bases, and 3 bases stayed unmatched. CDR3 coding DNA: TGTGCCAGCAGCTTAGGGACAGTGAACTATGGCTACACCTTC. This codes for CASSLGTVNYGYTF. Based on the CDR3 plus reference TRBV5-6 and TRBJ1-2, the full variable domain is DAGVTQSPTHLIKTRGQQVTLRCSPKSGHDTVSWYQQALGQGPQFIFQYYEEEERQRGNFPDRFSGHQFPNYSSELNVNALLLGDSALYLCASSLGTVNYGYTFGSGTRLTVV.

On this clone: This sample includes further DNA sequences coding for the same CDR3. This chain uses TRBV13 with TRBJ2-7, with D possibly being TRBD2 (6 bases). This CDR3 comprises 15 residues. Germline values: CDR1 PRHDT, CDR2 FYEKMQ (reference sequence). Trimming removed 5 bases from V and 4 bases from J, with 18 bases in between. CDR3 nucleotides: TGTGCCAGCAGCACTCATCGCGGGGTCGGGTACGAGCAGTACTTC. Its translation is CASSTHRGVGYEQYF. The full variable domain, with the rest looked up from reference TRBV13 and TRBJ2-7, is AAGVIQSPRHLIKEKRETATLKCYPIPRHDTVYWYQQGPGQDPQFLISFYEKMQSDKGSIPDRFSAQQFSDYHSELNMSSLELGDSALYFCASSTHRGVGYEQYFGPGTRLTVT.

The chain carries TRBV3-1 (or the pseudogene TRBV3-2) and TRBJ2-5; D is possibly TRBD1 (6 bases). The CDR3 spans 14 residues. Looked up from germline, CDR1 is LGHDT and CDR2 is YNNKEL (reference sequence). Deletions cut 4 bases from V and 4 bases from J, with 13 bases between. CDR3 region: CASSPNRVGETQYF. The DNA of the CDR3 is TGTGCCAGCAGCCCAAACAGGGTGGGAGAGACCCAGTACTTC.

The table lists this clone with a count of one. The J gene is TRBJ2-6, the V gene TRBV4-1; no clear D. Between the trimmed V and J ends, which lost 1 base and 0 bases, there was a span of 10 bases. Germline V gives CDR1 MGHRA, CDR2 YSYEKL. This CDR3 contains 17 residues. The CDR3 reads CASSQGFLSSGANVLTF. DNA of the CDR3: TGCGCCAGCAGCCAAGGGTTCCTAAGCTCTGGGGCCAACGTCCTGACTTTC.

The chain uses TRBV6-1 and TRBJ2-3; D perhaps matches TRBD1 (5 bases). The length of the CDR3 is 15 residues. Germline loops: CDR1 MNHNS, CDR2 SASEGT. V lost 1 base and J lost 1, with 9 bases in between. The CDR3 DNA reads as TGTGCCAGCAGTGAAGGCACAGGACGCACAGATACGCAGTATTTT. Translation: CASSEGTGRTDTQYF.

This chain joins TRBV7-2 and TRBJ2-1; 9 nucleotides agree with TRBD1. There are 13 residues in the CDR3. Trimming removed 4 bases from V and 9 bases from J; junction bases left unmatched: 4. Germline V lookup: CDR1 SGHTA, CDR2 FQGNSA. CDR3 residues: CASSSGTGTEQFF. DNA for the CDR3: TGTGCCAGCAGCTCGGGGACAGGGACTGAGCAGTTCTTC.

The chain links TRBV2 to TRBJ1-5; D gene ambiguous. V dropped 6 bases and J dropped 0 bases, with 6 bases sitting between them. Germline CDR1 SNHLY, CDR2 FYNNEI. The CDR3 is 13 residues long. The CDR3 loop is CASSLYSNQPQHF. In DNA form, the CDR3 reads TGTGCCAGCAGCTTATATAGCAATCAGCCCCAGCATTTT.

The rearrangement uses TRBV24-1 and TRBJ2-3; TRBD1 agrees at 8 bases. CDR3 size: 20 residues. From germline, CDR1 is KGHDR and CDR2 SFDVKD. V dropped 3 bases and J dropped 3; count of bases not matched to a gene: 19. CDR3 in amino acids: CATSDPSPRGPFFMTDTQYF. In DNA, the CDR3 is TGTGCCACCAGTGATCCAAGCCCCAGGGGGCCCTTTTTTATGACAGATACGCAGTATTTT.

The chain is built from TRBV24-1 and TRBJ2-5; no clear D gene. Germline assignment: CDR1 KGHDR and CDR2 SFDVKD. Trimming stripped 9 bases from V and 5 bases from J, with 9 bases between. This CDR3 has 11 residues. In DNA, the CDR3 is TGTGCCACCTCCCAGAGGGAGACCCAGTACTTC. Amino acid sequence: CATSQRETQYF.

This sequence joins TRBV10-3 and TRBJ2-7; D remains unclear. The V gene lost 4 bases and the J gene lost 4 bases, with 14 bases spanning the gap. Germline V gene lookup returns CDR1 ENHRY and CDR2 SYGVKD. This CDR3 region has 14 residues. CDR3 in amino acids: CAISGGTLLYEQYF. The DNA of the CDR3 is TGTGCCATCAGTGGAGGTACGCTTCTTTACGAGCAGTACTTC.

The table lists this clone with a few counts. The chain recombines TRBV5-6 with TRBJ2-1, with TRBD1 as a possible D gene (8 bases). V was pared by 3 bases and J by 4 bases, with 17 bases between. From germline, CDR1 is SGHDT and CDR2 YYEEEE. The CDR3 has 16 residues. The CDR3 coding sequence is TGTGCCAGCAGCTACAACAGGGGGGAGGGTTACAATGAGCAGTTCTTC. Its protein product is CASSYNRGEGYNEQFF.

This sequence joins TRBV9 and TRBJ1-4, with D perhaps TRBD1 (6 bases). Trimming removed 4 bases from V and 7 bases from J, with 23 bases in between. The CDR3 has 17 residues. Germline CDR1 reads SGDLS; CDR2 reads YYNGEE. CDR3 sequence reads: CASSPGTITGYAEKLFF. CDR3 coding DNA: TGTGCCAGCAGCCCGGGCACAATCACAGGGTATGCTGAAAAACTGTTTTTT.

The chain employs TRBV7-2 and TRBJ1-1; no reliable D call. The CDR3 totals 13 residues. V was shortened by 5 bases and J by 4 bases, with 11 bases between the two germline ends. The germline V gene encodes CDR1 SGHTA and CDR2 FQGNSA. The CDR3 sequence: CASSVSPGTEAFF. CDR3 coding DNA: TGTGCCAGCAGCGTGTCTCCCGGCACTGAAGCTTTCTTT.

The V gene is TRBV4-3, the J gene TRBJ1-3; 7 bases match TRBD1. The V segment lost 2 bases and the J segment 1 base; nucleotides outside the gene matches: 11. The length of the CDR3 is 18 residues. Looked up from germline, CDR1 is LGHNA and CDR2 is YSLEER. As DNA, the CDR3 is TGCGCCAGCAGCCAACAACCCTCGGGACAGATGTCTGGAAACACCATATATTTT. This sequence encodes CASSQQPSGQMSGNTIYF.

The genes are TRBV7-9 and TRBJ1-5; the D is unclear. The CDR3 loop spans 17 amino acids. Trimming removed 2 bases at V and 2 bases at J, with 16 bases between. Germline V gene sequence: CDR1 SEHNR, CDR2 FQNEAQ (reference sequence). This CDR3 reads CASSLNIGERGNQPQHF. CDR3 coding DNA: TGTGCCAGCAGCTTAAATATTGGGGAGAGAGGCAATCAGCCCCAGCATTTT.

This chain connects TRBV7-9 to TRBJ1-6; D call uncertain. V dropped 6 bases and J dropped 10 bases, with 13 bases sitting between them. Germline V gives CDR1 SEHNR, CDR2 FQNEAQ (reference sequence). The CDR3 runs 13 residues. For the CDR3, the DNA is TGTGCCAGCAGTATAAACGGGATATCACCCCTCCACTTT. Encoded protein: CASSINGISPLHF.